The entry that follows covers one T cell receptor (beta chain) sequence. Its specificity is unknown. These data come from a study of T-cell reconstitution after alpha-beta-depleted transplantation in children. Notes on the study in general: A year had passed since transplant, and T-cell counts and diversity by then came mostly from newly produced T cells. Reportedly, roughly two months post-transplant, alpha-beta T cells arose from several hundred expanded graft clones. From surviving recipient T cells and thymic progenitors came the high day-60 TCRbeta diversity observed in some patients.

Unique molecular identifiers were built into the TCRbeta library. TCRdb itself ran the PCR reads through MiXCR, one entry per CDR3 protein. This table holds around 490,000 distinct CDR3 sequences, approximately 10% found once. Sequenced material: PBMCs, mostly from graft donor cells, taken 180 days after TCRalphabeta/CD19-depleted stem cell transplant. The receptor was isolated from a female patient younger than 10 who had a stem cell transplant for aplastic anemia, so the T cells may come from the graft donor.

CDR3 nucleotides: TGTGCCACCAGCAGAGAATTCGGACAGACTAATGAAAAACTGTTTTTT. Translated, it gives CATSREFGQTNEKLFF. V is TRBV15 and J is TRBJ1-4; the D gene is possibly TRBD1 (6 bases). Per the germline V gene, CDR1 is LNHNV and CDR2 is YYDKDF (reference sequence). CDR3 length equals 16 residues. V was pared by 0 bases and J by 2 bases, with 10 bases between.